This T cell receptor (beta chain) appears in the sequencing data of a study of T cell repertoires in cytomegalovirus infection. The wider study: From public TCR beta signatures came an indication of both CMV infection and matching HLA type. Findings and caveats of the study: CMV-specific TCR beta clonotypes restricted by HLA-C were the ones dominating the ex vivo response.

V was clipped by 6 bases and J by 7 bases; unmatched bases: 14. Germline lookup yields CDR1 KGHSH and CDR2 LQKENI. The CDR3 has 17 amino acids. In its sample, this clonotype was seen a few times. No antigen is known for it. TCRdb ran MiXCR on the reads and lists one entry per CDR3 protein. Of 150,000 to 200,000 distinct CDR3 sequences detected, approximately 15% appear once; the ten largest clones hold 20% to 30%. What was sequenced was PBMCs. The chain has TRBV18 and TRBJ2-7; the match to TRBD2 covers 14 bases. The TCR was taken from a human donor in good health (CMV status not recorded). Some clones in this sample may be carry-over from other donors' samples. The chain's CDR3 is CASSPGTSGSTPTEQYF. The CDR3 bases are TGTGCCAGCTCGCCCGGGACTAGCGGGAGTACCCCTACGGAGCAGTACTTC.